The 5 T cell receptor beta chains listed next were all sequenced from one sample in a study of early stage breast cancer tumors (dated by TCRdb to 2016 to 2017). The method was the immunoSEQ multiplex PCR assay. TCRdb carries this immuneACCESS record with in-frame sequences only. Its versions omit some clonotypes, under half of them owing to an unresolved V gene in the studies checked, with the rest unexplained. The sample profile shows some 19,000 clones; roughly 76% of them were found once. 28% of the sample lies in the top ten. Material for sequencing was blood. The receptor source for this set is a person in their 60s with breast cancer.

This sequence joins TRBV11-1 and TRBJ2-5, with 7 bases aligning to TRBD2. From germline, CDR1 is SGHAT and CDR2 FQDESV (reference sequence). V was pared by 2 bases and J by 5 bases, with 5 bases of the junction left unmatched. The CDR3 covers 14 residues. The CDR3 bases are TGTGCCAGCAGCTTACGGGACTACCCTGAGACCCAGTACTTC. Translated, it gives CASSLRDYPETQYF.

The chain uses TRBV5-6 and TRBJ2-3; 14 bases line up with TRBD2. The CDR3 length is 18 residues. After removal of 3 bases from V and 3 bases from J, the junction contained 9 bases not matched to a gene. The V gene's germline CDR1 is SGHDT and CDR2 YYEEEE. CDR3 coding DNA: TGTGCCAGCAGCTCAGGACTAGCGGGGGGCCGGAAAACAGATACGCAGTATTTT. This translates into CASSSGLAGGRKTDTQYF.

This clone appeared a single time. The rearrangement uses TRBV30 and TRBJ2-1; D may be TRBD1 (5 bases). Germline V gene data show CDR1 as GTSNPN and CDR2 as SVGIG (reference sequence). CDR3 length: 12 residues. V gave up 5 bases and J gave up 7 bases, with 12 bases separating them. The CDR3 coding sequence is TGTGCCTGGGGGGCTGTGGGGAATGAGCAGTTCTTC. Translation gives CAWGAVGNEQFF.

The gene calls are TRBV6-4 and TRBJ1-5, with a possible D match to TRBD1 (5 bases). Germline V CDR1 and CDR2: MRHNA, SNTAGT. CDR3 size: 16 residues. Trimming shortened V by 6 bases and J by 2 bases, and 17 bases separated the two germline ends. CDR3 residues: CASRGDRRVGNQPQHF. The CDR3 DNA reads TGTGCCAGCAGAGGTGATCGCAGGGTGGGCAATCAGCCCCAGCATTTT.

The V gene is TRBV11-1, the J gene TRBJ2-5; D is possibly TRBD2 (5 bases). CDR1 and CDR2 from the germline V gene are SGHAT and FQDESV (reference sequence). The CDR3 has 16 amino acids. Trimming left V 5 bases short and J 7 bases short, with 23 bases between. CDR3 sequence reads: CASSPPIGESPGTQYF. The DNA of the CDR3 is TGTGCCAGCAGCCCCCCGATCGGGGAGAGCCCTGGGACCCAGTACTTC.